This T cell receptor (beta chain) appears in the sequencing data of a study of cytomegalovirus exposure and HLA in healthy donors (dated 2017 in TCRdb). For the wider study: According to a later analysis, one platform produced both the roughly 120 validation repertoires and the 700 or so repertoires of the first cohort. The study was designed to test whether signatures of past pathogen exposure could be identified by cataloging public T cell receptors. Along with the roughly 610-subject first cohort, a separate validation cohort of over 90 different subjects was used. To predict cytomegalovirus infection status, the study brought together high-throughput TCR immunosequencing, statistical association of individual TCRs with disease status, and machine learning.

Points the paper makes about the study in general: In vitro tests confirmed that a few of the cytomegalovirus-associated TCR beta chains recognize cytomegalovirus antigens. The authors suggested that the approach could potentially be generalized to other disease states and immunological phenotypes. The classifier was reported to diagnose cytomegalovirus status with high specificity and sensitivity in both the original cohort and the validation cohort. All 120 repertoires were used to score co-occurrence in the validation cohort in a later analysis, because that analysis had no HLA typing for the cohort. In the study, about 150 TCR beta chains were listed as associated with cytomegalovirus. Of the cluster scores, roughly 95% were above 0 in a later analysis, which found that TCRs clustered in the first cohort also tended to co-occur in the 95 to 150 validation repertoires. Most TCR sequences were seen in very few donors, while some public TCRs were found in many individuals.

Library generation was performed with the immunoSEQ multiplex PCR assay. As for how the authors treated the data: A statistical classification framework was built to diagnose cytomegalovirus status from the catalog of TCR beta chain sequences. The table was pulled from immuneACCESS by TCRdb, which kept in-frame rearrangements only. Such tables lose some clones; where checked, under half of the loss comes from unresolved V genes, and the rest has no known cause. Clonal size and the V and J genes are those of that table, whereas D and trimming came from the DNA. The sample contains approximately 240,000 clones, just over 90% of them found a single time. The ten largest clonotypes hold 1.1% of the sample. Regarding this clone: The target of this receptor is not known. Qualities for individual bases were not recorded, and no much larger clone is one base off.

According to the germline V gene (reference sequence), CDR1 reads LNHDA and CDR2 reads SQIVND. There are 14 amino acids in the CDR3, from cysteine to phenylalanine inclusive. The read is trimmed to its CDR3 DNA, 42 bases read in frame from base 1. Germline trimming amounts to 4 bases on V and 4 bases on J, with 3 as the count of junction bases outside the gene matches. Donors formed part of the validation cohort, which comprised about 130 subjects and was distinct from the first cohort of 550 to 850 subjects. The rearranged chain carries TRBV19 and TRBJ1-5, with 8 bases matching TRBD1. The specimen was PBMCs. The receptor was derived from a woman between 18 and 29 years old in good health and CMV-seronegative. CDR3 sequence: CASSKQGENQPQHF. DNA sequence: TGTGCCAGTAGTAAACAGGGGGAGAATCAGCCCCAGCATTTT.